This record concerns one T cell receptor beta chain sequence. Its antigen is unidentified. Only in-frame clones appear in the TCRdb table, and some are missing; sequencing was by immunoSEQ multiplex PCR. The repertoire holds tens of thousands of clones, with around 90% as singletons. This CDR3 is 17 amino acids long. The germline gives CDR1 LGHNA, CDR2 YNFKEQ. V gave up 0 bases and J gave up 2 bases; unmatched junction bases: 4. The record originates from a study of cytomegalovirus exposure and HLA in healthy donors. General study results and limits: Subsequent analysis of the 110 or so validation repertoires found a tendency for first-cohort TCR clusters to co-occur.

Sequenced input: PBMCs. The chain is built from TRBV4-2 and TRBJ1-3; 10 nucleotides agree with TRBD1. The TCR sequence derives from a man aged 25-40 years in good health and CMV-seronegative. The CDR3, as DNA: TGTGCCAGCAGCCAAGATCTGGGACAGGGGACTGGAAACACCATATATTTT. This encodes CASSQDLGQGTGNTIYF.